Presented here are 25 T cell receptor beta chains from one specimen sequenced in a study of patients and donors after allogeneic stem cell transplantation. MiXCR, applied by TCRdb to the RT-PCR reads, yields one record per CDR3 protein. The data hold around 200,000 distinct CDR3 sequences, with around 41% observed a single time. Material for sequencing was blood, either unsorted or a sorted T cell fraction (not recorded which). These TCRs come from a human donor who was either an allogeneic HSCT recipient or a stem cell or donor lymphocyte infusion donor (not recorded which). It is not recorded whose cells these are; they may come from a transplant donor.

This clonotype has more than one count but fewer than ten. The chain links TRBV28 to TRBJ1-1; weak D call: TRBD1 (6 bases). Germline-derived CDR1 and CDR2 are MDHEN and SYDVKM. V was clipped by 5 bases and J by 3 bases, with 13 bases between them. This CDR3 has 14 residues. CDR3 amino acids: CASSRNRAHTEAFF. The CDR3 region has the DNA TGTGCCAGCAGTCGCAACAGGGCGCACACTGAAGCTTTCTTT.

The table lists this clonotype with a few counts. V gene TRBV28 combines with J gene TRBJ2-2; D ambiguous. CDR3 length: 13 residues. Germline V gene sequence: CDR1 MDHEN, CDR2 SYDVKM. The V gene lost 11 bases and the J gene lost 2 bases, with 12 bases spanning the gap. CDR3 loop: CAALRQNTGELFF. The CDR3 nucleotides read TGTGCCGCGCTCCGACAAAACACCGGGGAGCTGTTTTTT.

The chain carries TRBV14 and TRBJ2-5; the D gene is possibly TRBD1 (5 bases). The CDR3 covers 17 residues. CDR1 and CDR2 (germline): SGHDN, FVKESK. The V and J ends lost 0 bases and 1 base respectively, with 15 bases between them. This CDR3 is CASSQDWRDSFQETQYF. Written as DNA, the CDR3 is TGTGCCAGCAGCCAAGATTGGAGAGACAGTTTCCAAGAGACCCAGTACTTC.

The chain carries TRBV7-9 and TRBJ1-3; 7 bases are shared with TRBD1. CDR1 is SEHNR and CDR2 is FQNEAQ in the germline V gene (reference sequence). The junction had 5 bases not matched to a gene; V was cut back by 5 bases and J by 4 bases. The CDR3 runs to 14 residues. In DNA, the CDR3 is TGTGCCAGCAGCAACAGGGGACCCGGAAACACCATATATTTT. This encodes CASSNRGPGNTIYF.

The chain links TRBV7-9 to TRBJ1-1; D remains ambiguous. The germline gives CDR1 SEHNR, CDR2 FQNEAQ (reference sequence). V shed 5 bases and J shed 5 bases, with 12 bases lying between them. The CDR3 extends over 13 amino acids. CDR3: CASSILSETEAFF. The CDR3 nucleotides are TGTGCCAGCAGCATACTGTCAGAAACTGAAGCTTTCTTT.

A few counts support this clonotype. This chain joins TRBV5-5 and TRBJ2-5; D perhaps matches TRBD1 (7 bases). Germline values: CDR1 SGHKS, CDR2 YYEKEE (reference sequence). The CDR3 spans 16 residues. Between the trimmed V and J ends, which lost 4 bases and 1 base, there was a span of 17 bases. The CDR3 DNA sequence: TGTGCCAGCAGCCCACAGGTCCAGGGGGGCCAAGAGACCCAGTACTTC. Amino acids: CASSPQVQGGQETQYF.

The chain combines TRBV24-1 with TRBJ2-3, with D unresolved. Germline CDR1 KGHDR, CDR2 SFDVKD. The V end lost 9 bases, the J end lost 2 bases, and 8 bases lay between the germline ends. The CDR3 totals 12 residues. The CDR3 nucleotides read TGTGCCACCGGGCAGGACACAGATACGCAGTATTTT. Translated, it gives CATGQDTDTQYF.

This clonotype occurred a few times. The rearrangement joins TRBV4-1 to TRBJ1-2; 9 bases agree with TRBD1. Germline V gene lookup returns CDR1 MGHRA and CDR2 YSYEKL. This CDR3 is 16 amino acids long. Trimming removed 4 bases from V and 3 bases from J; junction bases left unmatched: 9. CDR3 protein: CASSRPGQGRHYGYTF. The CDR3 nucleotides read TGCGCCAGCAGCCGTCCGGGACAGGGAAGGCACTATGGCTACACCTTC.

Details on this clonotype: Germline and junction disagree at one end, which may indicate a read error. The chain recombines TRBV9 with TRBJ2-3; 7 bases line up with TRBD2. The CDR3 is 15 amino acids. The germline V gene has CDR1 SGDLS and CDR2 YYNGEE. The CDR3 coding sequence is TGTGCCAGCAGCGTATATGGGGGGGATACAGATACGCAGTTTTTT. Amino acids: CASSVYGGDTDTQFF.

The chain recombines TRBV10-3 with TRBJ1-1; D is unresolved. Deletions cut 6 bases from V and 0 bases from J, with 11 bases between. The germline gives CDR1 ENHRY, CDR2 SYGVKD. CDR3 length: 14 amino acids. As DNA, the CDR3 is TGTGCCATCAGAGGACCTGTGATGAACACTGAAGCTTTCTTT. This sequence encodes CAIRGPVMNTEAFF.

This clonotype came up a few times. V gene TRBV7-6 combines with J gene TRBJ1-6; no reliable D call. Germline CDR1 is SGHVS and CDR2 is FNYEAQ. With 4 bases removed from V and 10 bases from J, the gap between germline ends came to 20 bases. The CDR3 runs 16 residues. CDR3 sequence reads: CASSSMDGRSRSPLHF. CDR3 DNA sequence: TGTGCCAGCAGCTCTATGGACGGCAGATCGAGATCACCCCTCCACTTT.

The genes are TRBV18 and TRBJ1-2; possibly TRBD1 for D (5 bases). Germline lookup yields CDR1 KGHSH and CDR2 LQKENI. CDR3 length: 15 residues. Trimming left V 1 base short and J 6 bases short, with 15 bases between. DNA of the CDR3: TGTGCCAGCTCACCACTGTCCCGGGAAGGGGATGGCTACACCTTC. Protein: CASSPLSREGDGYTF.

The V call is TRBV6-5, the J call TRBJ1-3; D perhaps matches TRBD1 (5 bases). The CDR3 is 12 amino acids. Per the germline V gene, CDR1 is MNHEY and CDR2 is SVGAGI. V shed 2 bases and J shed 10 bases, with 9 bases lying between them. CDR3 loop: CASSYGGTTIYF. The CDR3 DNA reads as TGTGCCAGCAGTTACGGGGGTACGACCATATATTTT.

This chain uses TRBV4-1 with TRBJ2-1; D is perhaps TRBD2 (5 bases). The CDR3 has 16 residues. Trimming took 3 bases from V and 0 from J, leaving 12 bases between them. CDR1 and CDR2 from the germline V gene are MGHRA and YSYEKL. The CDR3 DNA reads TGCGCCAGCAGCCAGAGAATGGGGAGCTCCTACAATGAGCAGTTCTTC. Translation: CASSQRMGSSYNEQFF.

This clonotype has more than one count but fewer than ten. The gene calls are TRBV28 and TRBJ1-3; D remains ambiguous. The V gene's germline CDR1 is MDHEN and CDR2 SYDVKM. Trimming left V 9 bases short and J 0 bases short, with 15 bases between. This CDR3 has 15 amino acids. The CDR3 spells CASSHDWTSGNTIYF. The DNA of the CDR3 is TGTGCCAGTTCCCATGACTGGACCTCTGGAAACACCATATATTTT.

The count of this clonotype is one. CDR3 sequence (DNA): TGTGCCAGCAGCTTAGACCCAGGGTCATTGTCCTACGAGCAGTACTTC. It translates to CASSLDPGSLSYEQYF. V and J are TRBV7-9 and TRBJ2-7; D is possibly TRBD1 (5 bases). This CDR3 region has 16 residues. V was trimmed by 1 base and J by 1 base, leaving 14 bases between them. Germline V CDR1 and CDR2: SEHNR, FQNEAQ (reference sequence).

This sequence joins TRBV5-1 and TRBJ1-2; 7 nucleotides line up with TRBD1. Germline loops: CDR1 SGHRS, CDR2 YFSETQ. Unmatched junction bases numbered 8, after V lost 4 bases and J lost 2 bases. The CDR3 sequence is 15 residues long. The CDR3 DNA follows: TGCGCCAGCAGCATTATGCCGGGACAGAACTATGGCTACACCTTC. Its translation: CASSIMPGQNYGYTF.

This clonotype came up a few times. The chain recombines TRBV6-6 with TRBJ1-2, with D hard to call. V was trimmed by 3 bases and J by 5 bases, leaving 7 bases between them. CDR3 length: 12 residues. Germline V CDR1 and CDR2: MNHNY, SVGAGI (reference sequence). The CDR3 sequence is CASSYTRYGYTF. CDR3 coding DNA: TGTGCCAGCAGTTATACTCGATATGGCTACACCTTC.

This rearrangement joins TRBV9 to TRBJ1-5, with D possibly being TRBD1 (5 bases). Germline V gene sequence: CDR1 SGDLS, CDR2 YYNGEE. This CDR3 has 14 amino acids. V lost 4 bases to trimming and J lost 8 bases, with 16 bases between them. CDR3 residues: CASSTWDRREPQHF. The CDR3 bases are TGTGCCAGCAGCACCTGGGACCGGAGGGAGCCCCAGCATTTT.

The chain joins TRBV7-9 to TRBJ2-5; TRBD1 aligns across 7 bases. V shed 5 bases and J 7 bases; nucleotides not matched to a gene: 13. This CDR3 is 15 amino acids long. Germline-derived CDR1 and CDR2 are SEHNR and FQNEAQ (reference sequence). DNA for the CDR3: TGTGCCAGCAGCACCGGGGACAGAACAGTAGGGACCCAGTACTTC. It translates to CASSTGDRTVGTQYF.

The rearrangement joins TRBV10-3 to TRBJ2-1; 9 positions agree with TRBD1. In germline, CDR1 is ENHRY, CDR2 SYGVKD. V gave up 8 bases and J gave up 15 bases; unmatched junction bases: 11. CDR3 length: 12 amino acids. This CDR3 reads CAISMDRGTVFF. Written as DNA, the CDR3 is TGTGCCATCTCTATGGACAGGGGTACGGTGTTCTTC.

This clonotype has just a few counts. CDR3 amino acids: CASSLIRTGGRSNQPQHF. The CDR3 coding sequence is TGTGCCAGCAGCTTAATACGGACGGGAGGGAGAAGCAATCAGCCCCAGCATTTT. The chain joins TRBV2 to TRBJ1-5, with D unresolved. Germline-derived CDR1 and CDR2 are SNHLY and FYNNEI. The CDR3 is 18 residues long. Trimming shortened V by 6 bases and J by 1 base, and 22 bases separated the two germline ends. Variable domain in full (rest from reference TRBV2 and TRBJ1-5): EPEVTQTPSHQVTQMGQEVILRCVPISNHLYFYWYRQILGQKVEFLVSFYNNEISEKSEIFDDQFSVERPDGSNFTLKIRSTKLEDSAMYFCASSLIRTGGRSNQPQHFGDGTRLSIL.

The CDR3 bases are TGCAGCGTTGTCGGGGTATCCGTGAACACTGAAGCTTTCTTT. This codes for CSVVGVSVNTEAFF. The J gene is TRBJ1-1, the V gene TRBV29-1, with D unresolved. V was shortened by 4 bases and J by 0 bases, with 12 bases between the two germline ends. The CDR3 loop spans 14 amino acids. Germline-derived CDR1 and CDR2 are SQVTM and ANQGSEA. The full variable domain, completed using reference TRBV29-1 and TRBJ1-1, is SAVISQKPSRDICQRGTSLTIQCQVDSQVTMMFWYRQQPGQSLTLIATANQGSEATYESGFVIDKFPISRPNLTFSTLTVSNMSPEDSSIYLCSVVGVSVNTEAFFGQGTRLTVV.

This clonotype was seen a handful of times. V and J are TRBV12-3 or TRBV12-4 and TRBJ1-3; no reliable D call. This CDR3 comprises 15 residues. V was cut by 3 bases and J by 4 bases, with 13 bases left in between. CDR3 residues: CASSFDIVGGNTIYF. In DNA form, the CDR3 reads TGTGCCAGCAGTTTTGACATCGTGGGGGGAAACACCATATATTTT.

The chain employs TRBV2 and TRBJ1-2, with a tentative D call TRBD1 (5 bases). The V gene's germline CDR1 is SNHLY and CDR2 FYNNEI. V was clipped by 6 bases and J by 7 bases, with 12 bases between them. This CDR3 spans 12 amino acids. As DNA, the CDR3 is TGTGCCAGCAGCCCCGGGGCGCTTGGCTACACCTTC. Its protein product is CASSPGALGYTF.